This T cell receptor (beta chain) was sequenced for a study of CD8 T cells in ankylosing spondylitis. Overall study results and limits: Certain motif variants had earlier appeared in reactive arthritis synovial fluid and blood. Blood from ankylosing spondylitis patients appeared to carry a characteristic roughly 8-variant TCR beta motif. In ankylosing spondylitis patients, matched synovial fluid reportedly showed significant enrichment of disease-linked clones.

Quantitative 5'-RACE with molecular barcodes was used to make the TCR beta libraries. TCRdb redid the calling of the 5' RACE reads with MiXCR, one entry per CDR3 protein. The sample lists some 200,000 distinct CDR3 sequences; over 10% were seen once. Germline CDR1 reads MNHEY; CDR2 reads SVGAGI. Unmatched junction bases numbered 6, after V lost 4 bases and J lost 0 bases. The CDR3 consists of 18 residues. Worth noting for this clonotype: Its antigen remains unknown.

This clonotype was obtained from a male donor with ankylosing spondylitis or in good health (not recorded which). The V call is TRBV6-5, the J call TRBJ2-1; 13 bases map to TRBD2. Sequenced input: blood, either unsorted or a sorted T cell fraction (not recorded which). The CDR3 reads CASSLTSGGLRSYNEQFF. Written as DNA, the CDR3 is TGTGCCAGCAGTTTGACTAGCGGGGGGCTGCGCTCCTACAATGAGCAGTTCTTC.